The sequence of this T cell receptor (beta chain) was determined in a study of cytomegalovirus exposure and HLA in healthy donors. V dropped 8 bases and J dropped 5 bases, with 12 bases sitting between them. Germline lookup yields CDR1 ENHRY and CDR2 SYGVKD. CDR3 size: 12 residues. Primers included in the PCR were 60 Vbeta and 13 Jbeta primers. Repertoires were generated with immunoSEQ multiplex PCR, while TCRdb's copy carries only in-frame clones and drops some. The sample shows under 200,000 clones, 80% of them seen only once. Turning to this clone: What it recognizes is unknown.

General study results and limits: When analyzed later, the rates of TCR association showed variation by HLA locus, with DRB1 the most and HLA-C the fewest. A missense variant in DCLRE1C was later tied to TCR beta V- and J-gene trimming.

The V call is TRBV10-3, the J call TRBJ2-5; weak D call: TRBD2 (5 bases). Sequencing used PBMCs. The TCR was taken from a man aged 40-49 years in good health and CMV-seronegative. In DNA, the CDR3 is TGTGCCATCGGTCGGGAAAGGGAGACCCAGTACTTC. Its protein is CAIGRERETQYF.